What follows are 16 T cell receptor beta chains derived from one specimen sequenced in a study of CD8 T cells in ankylosing spondylitis (dated by TCRdb to about 2017). Study-wide findings and limitations: Blood from ankylosing spondylitis patients appeared to be characterized by a TCR beta motif made up of seven or eight highly homologous amino acid variants.

To prepare the library, 5' RACE was applied. TCRdb shows the sequencer as Illumina HiSeq 2500. TCRdb reran the public reads through fastp at Q25 and MiXCR, keeping productive beta chains. All rows with the same CDR3 protein become a single entry with the most common DNA and genes. The sample includes about 220,000 distinct CDR3 sequences, with approximately 16% observed a single time. Together, the top ten hold about 44% of the sample. For these TCRs, the target antigens are not known. The sample taken for sequencing was blood, either unsorted or a sorted T cell fraction (not recorded which). The receptors were sampled from a male donor with ankylosing spondylitis.

This clonotype was seen only a few times. The chain employs TRBV20-1 and TRBJ2-5, with TRBD2 matching 8 bases. The junction had 8 bases not matched to a gene; V was cut back by 7 bases and J by 1 base. The CDR3 runs 14 residues. Germline V CDR1 and CDR2: DFQATT, SNEGSKA (reference sequence). CDR3 loop: CSGLAGGGQETQYF. The DNA of the CDR3 is TGCAGTGGATTGGCGGGGGGTGGCCAAGAGACCCAGTACTTC.

The gene calls are TRBV5-1 and TRBJ1-5; a possible D gene is TRBD1 (5 bases). Per germline, CDR1 SGHRS and CDR2 YFSETQ. V was clipped by 0 bases and J by 4 bases, with 8 bases between them. The CDR3 is 14 residues long. The CDR3 region is CASSLEGPNQPQHF. Here the CDR3 DNA reads TGCGCCAGCAGCTTGGAGGGGCCGAATCAGCCCCAGCATTTT.

The genes are TRBV27 and TRBJ2-7, with D perhaps given as TRBD1 or TRBD2 (5 bases each). V was trimmed by 2 bases and J by 7 bases, leaving 12 bases between them. The length of the CDR3 is 13 residues. The germline V gene encodes CDR1 MNHEY and CDR2 SMNVEV (reference sequence). The CDR3, as DNA: TGTGCCAGCAGTTTAGGGGGTAAGGGAGAGCAGTACTTC. Protein product: CASSLGGKGEQYF.

In its sample, this clonotype was seen a few times. The V and J genes are TRBV6-2 or TRBV6-3 and TRBJ2-7; possible D gene TRBD2, 6 bases. This CDR3 has 16 amino acids. With 5 bases removed from V and 1 base from J, the gap between germline ends came to 18 bases. Looked up from germline, CDR1 is MNHEY and CDR2 is SVGEGT. CDR3 region: CASSVSSGLVSYEQYF. CDR3 bases: TGTGCCAGCAGTGTGTCAAGCGGGTTGGTTTCCTACGAGCAGTACTTC.

This chain links TRBV29-1 with TRBJ1-1, with unresolved D. V dropped 0 bases and J dropped 8 bases, with 10 bases sitting between them. There are 12 residues in the CDR3. CDR1 SQVTM and CDR2 ANQGSEA come from the germline V gene. The CDR3 sequence: CSVEDRNPEAFF. For the CDR3, the DNA is TGCAGCGTTGAAGATAGGAACCCCGAAGCTTTCTTT.

This clonotype was recorded many times. The gene calls are TRBV20-1 and TRBJ1-2, with 8 nucleotides matching TRBD1. The CDR3 spans 13 residues. Germline assignment: CDR1 DFQATT and CDR2 SNEGSKA (reference sequence). V trimming: 6 bases; J trimming: 2 bases; junction bases outside the gene matches: 5. CDR3 nucleotides: TGCAGTGCATGGGACAGGTTAAACTATGGCTACACCTTC. It is translated as CSAWDRLNYGYTF.

The chain employs TRBV4-1 and TRBJ2-7; the match to TRBD1 covers 10 bases. Germline V gives CDR1 MGHRA, CDR2 YSYEKL. The ends lost 0 bases at V and 4 bases at J; junction bases unmatched: 18. The CDR3 totals 20 residues. For the CDR3, the DNA is TGCGCCAGCAGCCAAGATGGAGCGGGACAGGGGACTACGGATCAATACGAGCAGTACTTC. Amino acids: CASSQDGAGQGTTDQYEQYF.

This clonotype occurred many times. This chain joins TRBV7-9 and TRBJ1-1, with D maybe TRBD1 (5 bases). V lost 4 bases to trimming and J lost 7 bases, with 13 bases between them. There are 13 residues in the CDR3. The germline V gene encodes CDR1 SEHNR and CDR2 FQNEAQ (reference sequence). The chain's CDR3 is CASSSTAGNEAFF. The CDR3 region has the DNA TGTGCCAGCAGCTCCACCGCAGGGAATGAAGCTTTCTTT. Full variable domain (remainder filled in from reference TRBV7-9 and TRBJ1-1): DTGVSQNPRHKITKRGQNVTFRCDPISEHNRLYWYRQTLGQGPEFLTYFQNEAQLEKSRLLSDRFSAERPKGSFSTLEIQRTEQGDSAMYLCASSSTAGNEAFFGQGTRLTVV.

DNA for the CDR3: TGCAGTGCTAGTCCGCGGGGAGTGATGAACACTGAAGCTTTCTTT. Translation gives CSASPRGVMNTEAFF. This chain links TRBV20-1 with TRBJ1-1; D not certain. CDR1 and CDR2 (germline): DFQATT, SNEGSKA (reference sequence). V was clipped by 3 bases and J by 0 bases, with 14 bases between them. The CDR3 runs to 15 residues.

This clonotype was picked up a small number of times. V is TRBV9 and J is TRBJ2-5; possibly TRBD2 for D (5 bases). CDR1 is SGDLS, CDR2 YYNGEE, per germline. This CDR3 is built from 15 residues. V lost 0 bases and J lost 2, with 11 bases in between. CDR3 DNA: TGTGCCAGCAGCGTAGACGGGAACGATCAAGAGACCCAGTACTTC. It translates to CASSVDGNDQETQYF.

The chain combines TRBV5-5 with TRBJ2-7; no clear D gene. The CDR3 runs 15 residues. Trimming took off 0 bases at V and 3 bases at J, with 13 bases between the two ends. Germline V gives CDR1 SGHKS, CDR2 YYEKEE (reference sequence). In DNA, the CDR3 is TGTGCCAGCAGCTTGGTTGGGCTCCCCAACTACGAGCAGTACTTC. Amino acids: CASSLVGLPNYEQYF.

In its sample, this clonotype was seen a few times. V gene TRBV5-1 combines with J gene TRBJ2-7; D is unresolved. The CDR3 spans 15 residues. CDR1 and CDR2 from the germline V gene are SGHRS and YFSETQ. Trimming took 0 bases from V and 2 from J, leaving 12 bases between them. The CDR3 region has the DNA TGCGCCAGCAGCTTGGTCAGTTTTGGGACCTACGAGCAGTACTTC. Amino acids: CASSLVSFGTYEQYF.

The rearrangement links TRBV10-3 to TRBJ2-7, with D uncertain. This CDR3 is built from 13 residues. CDR1 and CDR2 from the germline V gene are ENHRY and SYGVKD. In DNA form, the CDR3 reads TGTGCCATCAGTGAATCACCTAGGACGCGCACTGTTGTC. This gives the protein CAISESPRTRTVV.

This chain connects TRBV27 to TRBJ2-1, with D perhaps being TRBD1 or TRBD2 (5 bases each). Trimming removed 10 bases at V and 8 bases at J, with 18 bases between. Germline V gives CDR1 MNHEY, CDR2 SMNVEV (reference sequence). CDR3 length: 13 amino acids. CDR3: CATRDHNGDEQFF. The CDR3 DNA sequence: TGTGCCACCCGGGACCACAACGGTGATGAGCAGTTCTTC.

The gene calls are TRBV4-1 and TRBJ2-2; 8 bases are shared with TRBD1. Trimming took 4 bases from V and 5 from J; bases not matched to a gene: 6. The V gene's germline CDR1 is MGHRA and CDR2 YSYEKL. There are 15 residues in the CDR3. CDR3 loop: CASSPGGVGTGELFF. For the CDR3, the DNA is TGCGCCAGCAGCCCAGGGGGCGTTGGGACCGGGGAGCTGTTTTTT.

This clonotype has only a few counts. This rearrangement joins TRBV20-1 to TRBJ2-7; 9 nucleotides agree with TRBD1. Trimming cost V 5 bases and J 2 bases; bases outside gene matches: 10. Germline CDR1 reads DFQATT; CDR2 reads SNEGSKA (reference sequence). The CDR3 sequence is 15 residues long. CDR3 in amino acids: CSAPASTGGPYEQYF. CDR3 DNA sequence: TGCAGTGCTCCTGCTTCGACAGGGGGTCCCTACGAGCAGTACTTC.